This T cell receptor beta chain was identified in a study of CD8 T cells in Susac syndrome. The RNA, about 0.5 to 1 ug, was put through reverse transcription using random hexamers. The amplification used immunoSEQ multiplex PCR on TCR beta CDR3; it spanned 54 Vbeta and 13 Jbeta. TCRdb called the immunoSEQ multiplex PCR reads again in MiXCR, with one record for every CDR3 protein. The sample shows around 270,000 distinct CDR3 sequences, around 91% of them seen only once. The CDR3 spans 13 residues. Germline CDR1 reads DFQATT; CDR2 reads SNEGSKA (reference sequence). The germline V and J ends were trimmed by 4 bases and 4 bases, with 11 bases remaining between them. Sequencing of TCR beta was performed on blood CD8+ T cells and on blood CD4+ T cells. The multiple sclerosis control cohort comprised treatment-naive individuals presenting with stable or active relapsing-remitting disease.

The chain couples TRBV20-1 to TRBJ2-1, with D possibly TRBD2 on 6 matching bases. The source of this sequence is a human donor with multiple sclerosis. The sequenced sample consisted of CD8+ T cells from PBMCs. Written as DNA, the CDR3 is TGCAGTGCTATGGGGGGTAAATACAATGAGCAGTTCTTC. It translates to CSAMGGKYNEQFF.